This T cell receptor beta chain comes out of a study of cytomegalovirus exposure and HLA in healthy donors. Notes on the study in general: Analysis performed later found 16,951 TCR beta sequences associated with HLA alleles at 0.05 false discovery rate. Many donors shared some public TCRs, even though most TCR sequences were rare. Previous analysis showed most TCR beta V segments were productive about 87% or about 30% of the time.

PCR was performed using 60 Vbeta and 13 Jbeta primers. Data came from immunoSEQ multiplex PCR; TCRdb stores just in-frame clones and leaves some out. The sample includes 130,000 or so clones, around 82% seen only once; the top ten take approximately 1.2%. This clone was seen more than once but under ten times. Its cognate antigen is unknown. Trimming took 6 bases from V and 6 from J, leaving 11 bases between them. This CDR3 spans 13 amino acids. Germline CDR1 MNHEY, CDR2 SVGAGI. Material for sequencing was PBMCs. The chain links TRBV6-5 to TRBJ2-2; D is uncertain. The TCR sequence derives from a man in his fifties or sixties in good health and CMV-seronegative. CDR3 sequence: CASSPRVSGELFF. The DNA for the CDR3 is TGTGCCAGCAGCCCTCGGGTGTCCGGGGAGCTGTTTTTT.